This T cell receptor beta chain appears in the sequencing data of a study of blood T cell repertoires in COVID-19. Overall study context: COVID-19 samples from acute and convalescent phases originated in the United States, Italy and Spain.

Enrolment of Seattle patients took place during active infection, and they were followed longitudinally. In the source study's methods: Estimates of nucleated cell counts were drawn from the amplification of reference gene primers. Produced via immunoSEQ multiplex PCR; TCRdb's table is partial and in-frame only. V and J calls and clone size follow that table, whereas D and trimming were derived from the DNA. This table has roughly 240,000 clones, 86% appearing once. The sequenced sample was peripheral blood. The TCR comes from a woman of 80 years or more with COVID-19, enrolled during active disease.

CDR3 DNA: TGTGCCAGCAGTCTACAGGGGGGGGATAATTCACCCCTCCACTTT. Its translation: CASSLQGGDNSPLHF. The V and J genes are TRBV28 and TRBJ1-6, with TRBD1 identical over 8 bases. Germline values: CDR1 MDHEN, CDR2 SYDVKM. V shed 5 bases and J 5 bases; nucleotides not matched to a gene: 5. CDR3 length: 15 amino acids.